The present entry profiles one T cell receptor (beta chain) with its context. Its matching antigen is unknown. The data were taken from a study of CD8 T cells in Susac syndrome. The authors reverse transcribed roughly 0.5 to 1 ug RNA with random hexamers. Amplification of TCR beta CDR3 across 54 Vbeta and 13 Jbeta was performed with immunoSEQ multiplex PCR. Each CDR3 protein gets one entry after TCRdb re-called the immunoSEQ multiplex PCR reads with MiXCR. In the table there are fewer than 250,000 distinct CDR3 sequences, more than 85% of which are singletons. Control patients had untreated stable or active relapsing-remitting multiple sclerosis by revised McDonald criteria. FACS was used to enrich TEMRA cells, whereas the CD8+ and CD4+ T cells were obtained by negative isolation. Study findings and constraints: The TCR sequencing and HLA analysis in the study involved a relatively small number of individuals, as the study acknowledged.

This CDR3 comprises 13 residues. Trimming removed 3 bases from V and 3 bases from J; junction bases left unmatched: 2. Germline assignment: CDR1 SGDLS and CDR2 YYNGEE. V usage is TRBV9 and J usage is TRBJ2-5; 7 bases are shared with TRBD1. The sample consisted of CD8+ T cells from PBMCs. The sequence derives from a human donor with multiple sclerosis. In DNA form, the CDR3 reads TGTGCCAGCAGCGAAGACAGGGAAGAGACCCAGTACTTC. This translates into CASSEDREETQYF. Looking up the rest from reference TRBV9 and TRBJ2-5 gives the full variable domain: DSGVTQTPKHLITATGQRVTLRCSPRSGDLSVYWYQQSLDQGLQFLIQYYNGEERAKGNILERFSAQQFPDLHSELNLSSLELGDSALYFCASSEDREETQYFGPGTRLLVL.